Listed below are T cell receptor beta chains from one sample, sequenced in a study of regulatory T cells in long-lasting Graves disease. Each CDR3 protein gets one entry after TCRdb re-called the multiplex PCR reads with MiXCR. Altogether about 470,000 distinct CDR3 sequences are present, 15% to 20% being singletons, with the ten largest covering more than 9%. These data were likewise used in another study, on T cells in Graves' hyperthyroidism and ophthalmopathy.

The sample here was peripheral blood mononuclear cells (PBMCs), taken at new diagnosis, from a patient treated with antithyroid drugs. The receptors derive from a middle-aged man with Graves disease. The CDR3 runs from the conserved cysteine through the conserved F or W. The D gene is left open where the match is weak. Expanded clones get a size class; other rows say once, few or many, or leave the size out.

j_gene	d_gene	v_gene	abundance	CDR3nt	CDR3aa
TRBJ2-7	TRBD1	TRBV10-3	many	TGTGCCATCAGTGAGACAGGGGGTAGATCCTACGAGCAGTACTTC	CAISETGGRSYEQYF
TRBJ2-1	TRBD2	TRBV13	many	TGTGCCAGCAGCATTAGCGGGATTGGTGAGCAGTTCTTC	CASSISGIGEQFF
TRBJ2-5	NA	TRBV28	many	TGTGCCAGCAGTTTATCCGGCGAGACCCAGTACTTC	CASSLSGETQYF
TRBJ2-7	TRBD1	TRBV11-2	many	TGTGCCAGCAGCTTGGGAACAGGGGTCTACGAGCAGTACTTC	CASSLGTGVYEQYF
TRBJ2-3	TRBD2	TRBV18	many	TGTGCCAGCTCACGCAGCGGGAGCAGGGGAGATACGCAGTATTTT	CASSRSGSRGDTQYF
TRBJ1-1	TRBD1	TRBV10-3	NA	TGTGCCAGCAAACAGGGGAGCACTGAAGCTTTCTTT	CASKQGSTEAFF
TRBJ1-1	NA	TRBV3-1	many	TGTGCCAGCAGCACTCAGGTGAACACTGAAGCTTTCTTT	CASSTQVNTEAFF
TRBJ2-1	TRBD2	TRBV12-3/TRBV12-4	many	TGTGCCAGCTGGGGGGGAACAAACAATGAGCAGTTCTTC	CASWGGTNNEQFF
TRBJ2-5	NA	TRBV3-1	many	TGTGCCAGCAGCCAAGATCTGGGGACAACCTCCTCAGGGACCCAGTACTTC	CASSQDLGTTSSGTQYF
TRBJ1-1	TRBD1	TRBV6-1	many	TGTGCCAGCAGCAAGGGACAGGTGAACACTGAAGCTTTCTTT	CASSKGQVNTEAFF
TRBJ2-7	TRBD1	TRBV28	many	TGTGCCAGCAGTTTAAAGAACGCGGGACAGGGCTATGGTGAGCAGTACTTC	CASSLKNAGQGYGEQYF
TRBJ2-5	TRBD1	TRBV18	NA	TGTGCCAGCTCACCAACCACAGGGGGGTCACAAGAGACCCAGTACTTC	CASSPTTGGSQETQYF
TRBJ2-7	NA	TRBV28	many	TGTGCCAGCAGTTACTTGGCGGGGTCCCCCTACGAGCAGTACTTC	CASSYLAGSPYEQYF
TRBJ2-1	TRBD2	TRBV11-2	few	TGTGCCAGCAGCTTATCCGGGGGGATGGGGAATGAGCAGTTCTTC	CASSLSGGMGNEQFF
TRBJ1-6	TRBD1	TRBV6-5	many	TGTGCCAGCAGTTACACCCGACAGGGTGGATCACCCCTCCACTTT	CASSYTRQGGSPLHF
TRBJ2-7	NA	TRBV28	few	TGTGCCAGCAGTCCGAGACTCAGGGGTTCCTACGAGCAGTACTTC	CASSPRLRGSYEQYF
TRBJ1-5	NA	TRBV19	NA	TGTGCCAGTAGTATGGATCCTGGGACCCAGAGCAATCAGCCCCAGCATTTT	CASSMDPGTQSNQPQHF
TRBJ2-1	TRBD1	TRBV20-1	few	TGCAGTGCCGACAGGGCGGTTAATGAGCAGTTCTTC	CSADRAVNEQFF
TRBJ2-7	NA	TRBV6-1	many	TGTGCCAGCAGTCCCTGGAGCTCCTACGAGCAGTACTTC	CASSPWSSYEQYF
TRBJ2-7	NA	TRBV6-1	many	TGTGCCAGCTCTCGGGACGCACCCTACGAGCAGTACTTC	CASSRDAPYEQYF
TRBJ2-7	NA	TRBV11-2	many	TGTGCCAGCAGCCTGGACCATACCTACGAGCAGTACTTC	CASSLDHTYEQYF
TRBJ2-2	TRBD1	TRBV12-5	few	TGTGCTAGTGGTTCCCGGACAGGGGACGGGACCGGGGAGCTGTTTTTT	CASGSRTGDGTGELFF
TRBJ2-2	TRBD2	TRBV11-3	many	TGTGCCAGCAGGTCACGCCCCCCGGGAGGGACTACCGGGGAGCTGTTTTTT	CASRSRPPGGTTGELFF
TRBJ2-2	NA	TRBV12-5	many	TGTGCTAGTGGCGGTGGGTCCGGCAGAATCAACACCGGGGAGCTGTTTTTT	CASGGGSGRINTGELFF
TRBJ2-2	TRBD2	TRBV2	NA	TGTGCCAGCAGGGGAACTAGCGGGAGAAACACCGGGGAGCTGTTTTTT	CASRGTSGRNTGELFF
TRBJ2-1	NA	TRBV28	many	TGTGCCGCCACCTGGAGCAGGGCCCACAATGAGCAGTTCTTC	CAATWSRAHNEQFF
TRBJ1-2	NA	TRBV5-6	NA	TGTGCCAGCAGCCGCGGGACTCTTGGGGATGGCTACACCTTC	CASSRGTLGDGYTF
TRBJ2-1	TRBD2	TRBV2	many	TGTGCCAGCAGTTCTAGCGGGAGGGCCCGGGATGAGCAGTTCTTC	CASSSSGRARDEQFF